This T cell receptor (beta chain) was profiled in a study of blood T cells in healthy people across ages. Sample-barcoded 5' priming and a J-beta primer mix drove a second PCR of about 6 to 12 cycles. TCRdb analysed the 5' RACE reads with MiXCR anew, one entry per CDR3 protein. This sample carries about 1.5 million distinct CDR3 sequences, 42% of them seen once, and the ten largest clones take less than 8%. The CDR3 consists of 15 residues. V gave up 4 bases and J gave up 3 bases, with 15 bases separating them. Germline V gene data show CDR1 as SEHNR and CDR2 as FQNEAQ (reference sequence). The J gene is TRBJ1-2, the V gene TRBV7-9; the D gene is possibly TRBD1 (5 bases). This receptor was taken from a woman aged 18-30 years in good health. The sample was blood. The CDR3 DNA is TGTGCCAGCAGCTGGGACGTGGTCTCGTACTATGGCTACACCTTC. As protein: CASSWDVVSYYGYTF.